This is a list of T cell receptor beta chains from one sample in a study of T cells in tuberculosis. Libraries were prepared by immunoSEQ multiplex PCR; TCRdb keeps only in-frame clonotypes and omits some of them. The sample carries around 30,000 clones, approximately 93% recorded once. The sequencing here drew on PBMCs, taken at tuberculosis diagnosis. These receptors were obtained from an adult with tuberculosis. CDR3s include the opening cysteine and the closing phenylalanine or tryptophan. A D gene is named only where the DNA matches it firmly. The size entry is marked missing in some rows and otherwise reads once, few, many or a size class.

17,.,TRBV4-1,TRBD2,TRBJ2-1,CASSRLAGRSSYNEQFF,TGCGCCAGCAGCCGCCTAGCGGGGAGGAGCTCCTACAATGAGCAGTTCTTC
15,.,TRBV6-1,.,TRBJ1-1,CASSERPRERTEAFF,TGTGCCAGCAGTGAAAGGCCTAGAGAGCGCACTGAAGCTTTCTTT
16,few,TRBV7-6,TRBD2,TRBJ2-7,CASSAGLAGGPGPQYF,TGTGCCAGCAGCGCGGGACTAGCGGGAGGACCCGGGCCGCAGTACTTC
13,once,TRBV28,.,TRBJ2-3,CASSTPGPDTQYF,TGTGCCAGCAGCACCCCTGGCCCAGATACGCAGTATTTT
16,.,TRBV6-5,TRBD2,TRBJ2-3,CASSYDPAGGTDTQYF,TGTGCCAGCAGTTACGATCCAGCGGGAGGCACAGATACGCAGTATTTT
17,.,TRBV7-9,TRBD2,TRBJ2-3,CASSRGRLAESTDTQYF,TGTGCCAGCAGCCGAGGGAGACTAGCGGAGAGCACAGATACGCAGTATTTT
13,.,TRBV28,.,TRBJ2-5,CASSLPVQETQYF,TGTGCCAGCAGTTTACCAGTGCAAGAGACCCAGTACTTC
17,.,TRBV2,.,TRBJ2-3,CTSSEWGGTVPSDTQYF,TGTACCAGCAGTGAGTGGGGCGGGACAGTTCCGTCAGATACGCAGTATTTT
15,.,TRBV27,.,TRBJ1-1,CASSKPGGMNTEAFF,TGTGCCAGCAGTAAACCTGGGGGCATGAACACTGAAGCTTTCTTT
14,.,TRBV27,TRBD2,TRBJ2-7,CASSLSGGLEEQYF,TGTGCCAGCAGTTTATCGGGGGGACTAGAGGAGCAGTACTTC
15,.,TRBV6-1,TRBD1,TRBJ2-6,CASDRGLSGANVLTF,TGTGCCAGCGACAGGGGGTTATCTGGGGCCAACGTCCTGACTTTC
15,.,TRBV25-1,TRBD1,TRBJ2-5,CASSLRGPQQETQYF,TGTGCCAGCAGCCTCAGGGGGCCCCAACAAGAGACCCAGTACTTC
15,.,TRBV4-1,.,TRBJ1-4,CASSQGRFADEKLFF,TGCGCCAGCAGCCAAGGGAGGTTCGCGGATGAAAAACTGTTTTTT
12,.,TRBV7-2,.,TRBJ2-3,CASGPFGDTQYF,TGTGCCAGCGGCCCCTTCGGGGATACGCAGTATTTT
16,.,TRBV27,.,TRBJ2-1,CASSLSGGGGYNEQFF,TGTGCCAGCAGTTTATCCGGGGGAGGAGGATACAATGAGCAGTTCTTC
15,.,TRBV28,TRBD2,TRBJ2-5,CASSLIAGGGETQYF,TGTGCCAGCAGTTTGATAGCGGGAGGAGGGGAGACCCAGTACTTC
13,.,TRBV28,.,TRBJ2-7,CASSFVRFDEQYF,TGTGCCAGCAGTTTCGTCAGGTTCGACGAGCAGTACTTC
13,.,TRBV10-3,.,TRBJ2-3,CAIRLTSTDTQYF,TGTGCCATCAGGCTGACTAGCACAGATACGCAGTATTTT
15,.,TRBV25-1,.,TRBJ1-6,CASSETTDYNSPLHF,TGTGCCAGCAGTGAAACAACAGATTATAATTCACCCCTCCACTTT
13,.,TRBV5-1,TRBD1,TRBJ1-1,CASSFEGATEAFF,TGCGCCAGCAGCTTTGAGGGGGCGACTGAAGCTTTCTTT
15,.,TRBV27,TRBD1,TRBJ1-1,CASSSYTGGHTEAFF,TGTGCCAGCAGTTCGTATACAGGGGGCCACACTGAAGCTTTCTTT
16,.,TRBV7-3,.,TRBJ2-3,CASSLNPQVATDTQYF,TGTGCCAGCAGCTTAAATCCCCAGGTGGCCACAGATACGCAGTATTTT
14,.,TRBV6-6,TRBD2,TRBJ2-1,CASSSLSGGDEQFF,TGTGCCAGCAGTTCTCTAAGCGGGGGAGATGAGCAGTTCTTC
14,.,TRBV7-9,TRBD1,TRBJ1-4,CASSPDRGNEKLFF,TGTGCCAGCAGCCCGGACAGGGGAAATGAAAAACTGTTTTTT
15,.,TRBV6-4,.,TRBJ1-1,CASSDSSQGQTEAFF,TGTGCCAGCAGTGACTCGAGCCAGGGTCAGACTGAAGCTTTCTTT
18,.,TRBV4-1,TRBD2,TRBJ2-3,CASSQSPSGGQITDTQYF,TGCGCCAGCAGCCAATCACCTAGCGGGGGACAAATCACAGATACGCAGTATTTT
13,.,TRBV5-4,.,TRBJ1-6,CASSLDSYSPLHF,TGTGCCAGCAGCTTGGACAGCTATTCACCCCTCCACTTT
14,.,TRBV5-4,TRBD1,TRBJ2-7,CASSDGQGTYEQYF,TGTGCCAGCAGCGACGGACAGGGGACTTACGAGCAGTACTTC
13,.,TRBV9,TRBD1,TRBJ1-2,CASSVGTDYGYTF,TGTGCCAGCAGCGTGGGGACAGACTATGGCTACACCTTC
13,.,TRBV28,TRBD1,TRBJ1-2,CASSSTGGDGYTF,TGTGCCAGCAGTTCTACAGGGGGCGATGGCTACACCTTC
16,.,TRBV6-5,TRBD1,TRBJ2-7,CASSYSENTGVYEQYF,TGTGCCAGCAGTTACTCCGAAAACACAGGGGTCTACGAGCAGTACTTC